The 26 T cell receptor beta chains listed next were all sequenced from one sample in a study of blood T cell repertoires in COVID-19. TCRdb's copy holds only in-frame clones and misses some; the assay was immunoSEQ multiplex PCR. The data show 150,000 to 200,000 clones, around two thirds seen once. The sequenced material came from peripheral blood. These receptor sequences come from a woman at least 80 years old with acute or convalescent COVID-19.

The genes are TRBV27 and TRBJ2-2; D call uncertain. Trimming shortened V by 0 bases and J by 1 base, and 3 bases separated the two germline ends. Per the germline V gene, CDR1 is MNHEY and CDR2 is SMNVEV (reference sequence). This CDR3 is built from 14 residues. CDR3 protein: CASSLSMNTGELFF. The CDR3 region has the DNA TGTGCCAGCAGTTTATCCATGAACACCGGGGAGCTGTTTTTT.

CDR3 residues: CASRSGNRGTDTQYF. CDR3 nucleotides: TGTGCCAGTAGATCCGGGAACAGGGGAACAGATACGCAGTATTTT. This chain uses TRBV19 with TRBJ2-3, with 7 positions matching TRBD1. CDR1 and CDR2 (germline): LNHDA, SQIVND (reference sequence). The J segment lost 3 bases and the V segment lost 6 bases, leaving 9 bases of the junction unmatched. The CDR3 sequence is 15 residues long.

The chain recombines TRBV11-3 with TRBJ2-7; 8 nucleotides line up with TRBD2. With V trimmed by 5 bases and J by 3 bases, 9 bases remained unmatched. CDR1 SGHNT and CDR2 YENEEA come from the germline V gene. This CDR3 has 15 residues. The CDR3 DNA follows: TGTGCCAGCAGCCCGCCGGGAGCGGGGGACTACGAGCAGTACTTC. Translating it yields CASSPPGAGDYEQYF.

This clone was seen a single time. V gene TRBV15 combines with J gene TRBJ2-1; D is uncertain. The CDR3 covers 13 residues. V dropped 0 bases and J dropped 10 bases, with 10 bases sitting between them. CDR1 and CDR2 from the germline V gene are LNHNV and YYDKDF (reference sequence). The DNA of the CDR3 is TGTGCCACCAGCAGAGAGGAACCCAGGGAGCAGTTCTTC. Its translation: CATSREEPREQFF.

The chain carries TRBV28 and TRBJ2-3; TRBD2 matches at 13 bases. The V gene's germline CDR1 is MDHEN and CDR2 SYDVKM. CDR3 size: 18 residues. The ends lost 4 bases at V and 4 bases at J; junction bases unmatched: 11. CDR3 region: CASSSRIGLAGDSDTQYF. In DNA, the CDR3 is TGTGCCAGCAGTTCCCGGATAGGACTAGCGGGAGATTCAGATACGCAGTATTTT.

The genes are TRBV28 and TRBJ1-1; 7 bases agree with TRBD1. Germline-derived CDR1 and CDR2 are MDHEN and SYDVKM. V lost 8 bases and J lost 1; bases outside the gene matches: 4. The CDR3 consists of 13 residues. CDR3 region: CASYRGRNTEAFF. Here the CDR3 DNA reads TGTGCCAGCTACAGGGGTAGGAACACTGAAGCTTTCTTT.

The chain is built from TRBV6-2 or TRBV6-3 and TRBJ1-3, with D maybe TRBD1 (5 bases). CDR1 and CDR2 from the germline V gene are MNHEY and SVGEGT. The germline V and J ends were trimmed by 8 bases and 0 bases, with 14 bases remaining between them. This CDR3 is built from 15 residues. The CDR3 loop is CASCRLGTSGNTIYF. The CDR3 DNA sequence: TGTGCCAGCTGCCGACTAGGGACCTCTGGAAACACCATATATTTT.

The chain employs TRBV6-2 or TRBV6-3 and TRBJ1-6; D unclear. V gave up 2 bases and J gave up 8 bases, with 7 bases separating them. From germline, CDR1 is MNHEY and CDR2 SVGEGT. The CDR3 runs 13 residues. CDR3 DNA sequence: TGTGCCAGCAGTTACATGGAGTATTCACCCCTCCACTTT. Translating gives CASSYMEYSPLHF.

The rearrangement uses TRBV5-1 and TRBJ2-7; a possible D gene is TRBD1 (5 bases). Germline-derived CDR1 and CDR2 are SGHRS and YFSETQ. The CDR3 covers 14 residues. V was cut by 0 bases and J by 0 bases, with 7 bases left in between. The CDR3 loop reads CASSLEGISYEQYF. CDR3 sequence (DNA): TGCGCCAGCAGCTTGGAGGGGATCTCCTACGAGCAGTACTTC.

The rearrangement links TRBV18 to TRBJ2-5; D not certain. The CDR3 spans 15 residues. Germline V gene data show CDR1 as KGHSH and CDR2 as LQKENI. Trimming took off 3 bases at V and 0 bases at J, with 11 bases between the two ends. The CDR3 region has the DNA TGTGCCAGCTCACCTCCCAGCGCGTACCAAGAGACCCAGTACTTC. Protein product: CASSPPSAYQETQYF.

V and J are TRBV30 and TRBJ1-6; D possibly corresponds to TRBD1 (5 bases). With 4 bases removed from V and 5 bases from J, the gap between germline ends came to 9 bases. Germline CDR1 GTSNPN, CDR2 SVGIG (reference sequence). There are 13 residues in the CDR3. The CDR3 loop reads CAWTQENNSPLHF. The CDR3 DNA is TGTGCCTGGACACAGGAAAATAATTCACCCCTCCACTTT.

The chain couples TRBV6-5 to TRBJ1-3, with 10 bases lining up with TRBD1. Germline CDR1 and CDR2: MNHEY and SVGAGI. V dropped 6 bases and J dropped 0; count of bases not matched to a gene: 2. The CDR3 spans 15 residues. CDR3: CASRDRGSSGNTIYF. The CDR3 coding sequence is TGTGCCAGCAGGGACAGGGGGAGCTCTGGAAACACCATATATTTT.

V gene TRBV2 combines with J gene TRBJ1-5, with D tentatively TRBD1 (6 bases). This CDR3 is built from 14 residues. CDR1 is SNHLY and CDR2 is FYNNEI in the germline V gene. Between the trimmed V and J ends, which lost 3 bases and 8 bases, there was a span of 14 bases. CDR3 amino acids: CASSDLPGEKPQHF. CDR3 in DNA: TGTGCCAGCAGTGACCTGCCAGGGGAGAAGCCCCAGCATTTT.

The chain combines TRBV7-8 with TRBJ2-1, with 9 bases identical to TRBD2. V lost 0 bases, J lost 6 bases, and 6 bases stayed unmatched. Germline V CDR1 and CDR2: SGHVS, FQNEAQ. This CDR3 has 16 residues. DNA of the CDR3: TGTGCCAGCAGCTTAGCCGGGACTAGCAGTGGCAATGAGCAGTTCTTC. Amino acids: CASSLAGTSSGNEQFF.

This sequence joins TRBV7-8 and TRBJ1-2; the match to TRBD1 covers 10 bases. Trimming took 1 base from V and 3 from J; bases not matched to a gene: 8. The CDR3 is made up of 17 amino acids. The V gene's germline CDR1 is SGHVS and CDR2 FQNEAQ. The DNA of the CDR3 is TGTGCCAGCAGCTTAGGGAACCCCGGGACAGGGGACTATGGCTACACCTTC. Translation: CASSLGNPGTGDYGYTF.

The chain couples TRBV6-5 to TRBJ1-1, with 7 bases that match TRBD1. V shed 2 bases, J shed 0 bases, and the junction held 3 bases outside the gene matches. CDR1 and CDR2 from the germline V gene are MNHEY and SVGAGI. CDR3 length: 15 residues. Here the CDR3 reads CASSYAGGMNTEAFF. The CDR3 DNA is TGTGCCAGCAGTTACGCAGGGGGAATGAACACTGAAGCTTTCTTT.

This chain connects TRBV12-3 or TRBV12-4 to TRBJ2-7; no reliable D call. The CDR3 has 13 residues. Trimming took 2 bases from V and 6 from J, leaving 11 bases between them. CDR3 nucleotides: TGTGCCAGCAGTTTAAGCCGAGCAGGCGAGCAGTACTTC. Protein: CASSLSRAGEQYF.

The genes are TRBV10-1 and TRBJ1-5; D not resolved. This CDR3 has 17 amino acids. V was shortened by 5 bases and J by 5 bases, with 22 bases between the two germline ends. Germline-derived CDR1 and CDR2 are WNHNN and SYGVQD (reference sequence). The CDR3, as DNA: TGCGCCAGCAGTCTACACGGGGAGGCGGTCTTGCATCAGCCCCAGCATTTT. It encodes CASSLHGEAVLHQPQHF.

This clone was detected a few times. This rearrangement joins TRBV19 to TRBJ1-2; D is unresolved. Looked up from germline, CDR1 is LNHDA and CDR2 is SQIVND (reference sequence). Trimming removed 5 bases at V and 5 bases at J, with 15 bases between. The CDR3 runs to 14 residues. The chain's CDR3 is CASSSRSVLYGYTF. The CDR3 coding sequence is TGTGCCAGTAGTTCTAGGTCCGTCCTGTATGGCTACACCTTC.

This clone was detected a few times. The chain recombines TRBV5-1 with TRBJ1-1, with D perhaps TRBD1 (6 bases). The CDR3 spans 13 residues. The V gene lost 3 bases and the J gene lost 5 bases, with 11 bases spanning the gap. Germline-derived CDR1 and CDR2 are SGHRS and YFSETQ. Here the CDR3 DNA reads TGCGCCAGCAGCTGGGAAGGGGGAACTGAAGCTTTCTTT. The encoded protein is CASSWEGGTEAFF.

The chain uses TRBV27 and TRBJ1-1; possible D gene TRBD1, 6 bases. V lost 4 bases, J lost 6 bases, and 21 bases lay in between. The CDR3 runs to 16 residues. Looked up from germline, CDR1 is MNHEY and CDR2 is SMNVEV (reference sequence). The CDR3 DNA reads TGTGCCAGCAGTTCCCTTGAACTATGGGGGGGCTCTGAAGCTTTCTTT. Amino acid sequence: CASSSLELWGGSEAFF.

The chain employs TRBV7-2 and TRBJ2-1; 12 bases align to TRBD2. This CDR3 comprises 15 residues. Losses at the gene ends were 4 bases for V and 7 bases for J; bases not matched to a gene: 5. The V gene's germline CDR1 is SGHTA and CDR2 FQGNSA. CDR3 region: CASSSPTSGRNEQFF. The CDR3 coding sequence is TGTGCCAGCAGCTCCCCGACTAGCGGGAGAAATGAGCAGTTCTTC. The whole variable domain, remainder taken from reference TRBV7-2 and TRBJ2-1, is GAGVSQSPSNKVTEKGKDVELRCDPISGHTALYWYRQSLGQGLEFLIYFQGNSAPDKSGLPSDRFSAERTGGSVSTLTIQRTQQEDSAVYLCASSSPTSGRNEQFFGPGTRLTVL.

This clone was observed a few times. The chain uses TRBV19 and TRBJ2-1; TRBD2 agrees at 10 bases. This CDR3 is built from 15 residues. With 7 bases clipped from V and 4 bases from J, the junction kept 7 bases outside the gene matches. Per germline, CDR1 LNHDA and CDR2 SQIVND (reference sequence). CDR3 in DNA: TGTGCCAGTACAGGGCTAGCGGGAGTATACAATGAGCAGTTCTTC. Its protein is CASTGLAGVYNEQFF.

On this clone: One junction end disagrees with the germline gene, perhaps due to a read error. The chain recombines TRBV28 with TRBJ1-3; D gene ambiguous. CDR1 and CDR2 (germline): MDHEN, SYDVKM. The CDR3 length is 14 residues. CDR3 sequence (DNA): TGTGCCAGCAGTTTTGCCGCCTCTGGCAACACCATATATTTT. This sequence encodes CASSFAASGNTIYF.

The chain couples TRBV3-1 (or the pseudogene TRBV3-2) to TRBJ1-1; possibly TRBD1 for D (6 bases). The CDR3 has 13 residues. V lost 6 bases to trimming and J lost 1 base, with 9 bases between them. The germline CDR1 and CDR2 sequences are LGHDT and YNNKEL (reference sequence). The CDR3 sequence is CASSPTGNTEAFF. DNA for the CDR3: TGTGCCAGCAGTCCGACAGGGAACACTGAAGCTTTCTTT.

The V and J genes are TRBV18 and TRBJ2-2; D is perhaps TRBD2 (6 bases). V was clipped by 3 bases and J by 6 bases, with 17 bases between them. Germline V gene data show CDR1 as KGHSH and CDR2 as LQKENI. The CDR3 is 16 amino acids. CDR3 sequence (DNA): TGTGCCAGCTCACCGTTCGGGGGAGTAATTGCCGGGGAGCTGTTTTTT. It translates to CASSPFGGVIAGELFF.